The rows below give T cell receptor beta chains drawn from one sample of a study of response to subunit inactivated influenza vaccine. One entry per CDR3 protein, called by TCRdb with MiXCR from the RT-PCR reads. This sample has some 570,000 distinct CDR3 sequences; about 11% occur once, and the top ten carry roughly 11%. The same sample was also used in a study of T cells expressing NK-cell markers.

The sample was PBMCs from blood, taken on the day of vaccination. Receptors were obtained from a man between 45 and 60 years old who received an inactivated influenza vaccine. The CDR3 runs from the conserved cysteine through the conserved F or W. A D gene is named only where the DNA matches it firmly. The size entry is marked missing in some rows and otherwise reads once, few, many or a size class.

J gene	D gene	clone size	V gene	CDR3 protein	CDR3 DNA
TRBJ2-7	.	few	TRBV5-1	CASSSNLASYEQYF	TGCGCCAGCAGCTCCAATCTAGCTTCCTACGAGCAGTACTTC
TRBJ1-2	.	.	TRBV5-1	CASSLHVGTANYGYTF	TGCGCCAGCAGCCTGCACGTAGGGACGGCTAACTATGGCTACACCTTC
TRBJ1-1	TRBD1	few	TRBV5-5	CASSQGANSNTEAFF	TGTGCCAGCAGCCAGGGGGCCAATTCCAACACTGAAGCTTTCTTT
TRBJ2-7	.	few	TRBV4-2	CASSQDGRVEQYF	TGTGCCAGTAGCCAAGACGGTCGGGTCGAGCAGTACTTC
TRBJ2-7	.	few	TRBV7-2	CASSSQPGATYEQYF	TGTGCCAGCAGCTCCCAGCCAGGGGCTACCTACGAGCAGTACTTC
TRBJ2-1	.	.	TRBV5-1	CASSSHGGEQFF	TGCGCCAGCAGCTCCCACGGGGGTGAGCAGTTCTTC
TRBJ1-2	.	few	TRBV2	CASRANPRGYGYTF	TGTGCCAGCAGGGCTAACCCCCGGGGCTATGGCTACACCTTC
TRBJ2-7	TRBD2	few	TRBV20-1	CSARAGGPDPSYEQYF	TGCAGTGCTAGAGCGGGGGGGCCTGATCCCTCCTACGAGCAGTACTTC
TRBJ1-2	TRBD1	.	TRBV7-9	CASSFGQGASYGYTF	TGTGCCAGCAGCTTCGGACAGGGGGCCTCCTATGGCTACACCTTC
TRBJ1-5	.	.	TRBV28	CASSRGGWLSNQPQHF	TGTGCCAGCAGTCGGGGGGGGTGGTTGAGCAATCAGCCCCAGCATTTT
TRBJ2-1	.	.	TRBV29-1	CSVEGTVGDEQFF	TGCAGCGTTGAGGGGACGGTGGGGGATGAGCAGTTCTTC
TRBJ1-1	.	.	TRBV6-5	CASSRGSTEAFF	TGTGCCAGCAGTCGGGGAAGCACTGAAGCTTTCTTT
TRBJ2-3	TRBD2	.	TRBV20-1	CSAVRRGGASTQYF	TGCAGTGCTGTTCGTCGCGGGGGGGCGAGTACGCAGTATTTT
TRBJ2-1	TRBD1	.	TRBV6-1	CASRTGGNSYNEQFF	TGTGCCAGCAGGACAGGGGGCAACTCCTACAATGAGCAGTTCTTC
TRBJ2-1	.	.	TRBV28	CASSLGAMFPFF	TGTGCCAGCAGTTTAGGGGCCATGTTTCCGTTCTTC
TRBJ2-2	.	few	TRBV28	CASLPPGPRTGELFF	TGTGCCAGCCTCCCCCCCGGCCCGAGGACCGGGGAGCTGTTTTTT
TRBJ2-7	TRBD1	.	TRBV13	CASSYGTGDYEQYF	TGTGCCAGCAGCTACGGGACAGGGGACTACGAGCAGTACTTC
TRBJ2-4	.	once	TRBV29-1	CSVEDPQAAGNIQYF	TGCAGCGTTGAAGATCCCCAGGCGGCGGGGAACATTCAGTACTTC
TRBJ1-1	.	.	TRBV27	CASSWAGGHTEAFF	TGTGCCAGCAGCTGGGCTGGGGGCCACACTGAAGCTTTCTTT
TRBJ2-1	TRBD1	many	TRBV29-1	CSVQGVEQFF	TGCAGCGTGCAGGGGGTTGAGCAGTTCTTC
TRBJ2-7	.	many	TRBV5-1	CASSLGNYEQYF	TGTGCCAGCAGCTTAGGGAACTACGAGCAGTACTTC
TRBJ2-7	TRBD1	.	TRBV7-2	CASSSETGGHGEQYF	TGTGCCAGCAGCTCCGAAACAGGGGGCCACGGCGAGCAGTACTTC
TRBJ2-7	.	few	TRBV6-2/TRBV6-3	CASSYGLQGSSYEQYF	TGTGCCAGCAGTTACGGACTCCAGGGCAGCTCCTACGAGCAGTACTTC
TRBJ2-1	.	many	TRBV7-2	CASSLAPALQFF	TGTGCCAGCAGCTTAGCGCCGGCCCTGCAGTTCTTC
TRBJ2-2	TRBD1	.	TRBV2	CASSIDRAGELFF	TGTGCCAGCAGTATAGACAGGGCCGGGGAGCTGTTTTTT
TRBJ2-3	.	many	TRBV12-3/TRBV12-4	CASSLQRITDTQYF	TGTGCCAGCAGTTTACAGCGGATCACAGATACGCAGTATTTT
TRBJ2-7	TRBD1	few	TRBV15	CATSRDREPYEQYF	TGTGCCACCAGCAGGGACAGGGAACCCTACGAGCAGTACTTC
TRBJ2-1	.	few	TRBV7-9	CASSSREHEQFF	TGTGCCAGCAGCTCCCGGGAGCATGAGCAGTTCTTC
TRBJ2-7	.	few	TRBV5-1	CASSFAGDGYEQYF	TGCGCCAGCAGCTTCGCAGGGGACGGCTACGAGCAGTACTTC
TRBJ2-2	.	.	TRBV18	CASSPGGTDTGELFF	TGTGCCAGCTCACCAGGCGGGACAGACACCGGGGAGCTGTTTTTT
TRBJ2-5	.	.	TRBV5-6	CASSLDSKGLETQYF	TGTGCCAGCAGCTTGGATTCAAAAGGTTTAGAGACCCAGTACTTC
TRBJ2-3	.	.	TRBV29-1	CSVEGVPSTDTQYF	TGCAGCGTGGAAGGGGTACCTAGCACAGATACGCAGTATTTT
TRBJ2-1	TRBD2	many	TRBV7-2	CASSLQAGGFYNEQFF	TGTGCCAGCAGCCTTCAAGCGGGGGGGTTCTACAATGAGCAGTTCTTC
TRBJ2-3	TRBD2	.	TRBV28	CASSFSSGSPDTQYF	TGTGCCAGCAGTTTTAGTAGCGGGTCCCCAGATACGCAGTATTTT
TRBJ2-5	TRBD2	few	TRBV4-1	CASSQERGLAGETQYF	TGCGCCAGCAGCCAAGAAAGGGGACTAGCGGGGGAGACCCAGTACTTC
TRBJ2-1	TRBD2	few	TRBV12-3/TRBV12-4	CASTLPSGGVEQFF	TGTGCCAGCACCCTTCCTAGCGGGGGGGTTGAGCAGTTCTTC
TRBJ2-7	.	few	TRBV6-5	CASSYSGTVSYEQYF	TGTGCCAGCAGTTACTCAGGGACCGTCTCCTACGAGCAGTACTTC
TRBJ2-5	TRBD2	.	TRBV10-2	CASRGLAGGRQETQYF	TGCGCCAGCAGGGGACTAGCGGGGGGACGGCAAGAGACCCAGTACTTC
TRBJ2-2	.	many	TRBV29-1	CSVETDSTGELFF	TGCAGCGTAGAGACAGATAGCACCGGGGAGCTGTTTTTT
TRBJ2-1	TRBD2	.	TRBV5-4	CASSLKLLAYYNEQFF	TGTGCCAGCAGCCTGAAACTACTAGCGTATTACAATGAGCAGTTCTTC
TRBJ2-3	TRBD2	.	TRBV7-2	CASSFRFSGNSDTQYF	TGTGCCAGCAGCTTTCGATTTAGCGGGAACTCAGATACGCAGTATTTT
TRBJ2-1	.	.	TRBV20-1	CSASIRSYNEQFF	TGCAGTGCTAGTATAAGGTCCTACAATGAGCAGTTCTTC
TRBJ2-7	TRBD2	few	TRBV19	CASSIGTSAAYEQYF	TGTGCCAGTAGTATCGGGACTAGCGCGGCGTACGAGCAGTACTTC
TRBJ2-1	TRBD1	.	TRBV20-1	CSATGQGVTYNEQFF	TGCAGTGCCACGGGACAGGGGGTCACCTACAATGAGCAGTTCTTC